The present T cell receptor (beta chain) was sequenced within a study of memory CD8 T cells in hepatitis C reinfection. Study at large: A couple of donors resolved primary infection, then developed chronic reinfection. Reinfection meant HCV RNA positivity after two negatives ≥60 days apart.

The germline V gene has CDR1 MNHNS and CDR2 SASEGT. V was trimmed by 6 bases and J by 2 bases, leaving 8 bases between them. The CDR3 sequence is 13 residues long. A remark on this clone: Its antigen remains unknown.

Time point here: late/post reinfection, 12 to 24 weeks after detection. No in vitro expansion preceded TCR sequencing of the sorted cells. A couple of donors provided sorted CD3+ CD8+ CD45RO- naive CD8 T cells at all three reinfection time points. Findings and limits, study-wide: Only 4 or 5 donors prevented definitive conclusions about public clonotypes.

Generated by immunoSEQ multiplex PCR, the TCRdb table keeps only in-frame clones and is missing some. The sample has approximately 46,000 clones; approximately 89% are singletons. The sample was naive CD8+ T cells sorted from blood. The chain uses TRBV6-1 and TRBJ2-1; D unclear. This TCR derives from a man younger than 30 with hepatitis C virus infection. The CDR3 loop is CASSDITYNEQFF. The CDR3 DNA reads as TGTGCCAGCAGCGACATTACCTACAATGAGCAGTTCTTC.